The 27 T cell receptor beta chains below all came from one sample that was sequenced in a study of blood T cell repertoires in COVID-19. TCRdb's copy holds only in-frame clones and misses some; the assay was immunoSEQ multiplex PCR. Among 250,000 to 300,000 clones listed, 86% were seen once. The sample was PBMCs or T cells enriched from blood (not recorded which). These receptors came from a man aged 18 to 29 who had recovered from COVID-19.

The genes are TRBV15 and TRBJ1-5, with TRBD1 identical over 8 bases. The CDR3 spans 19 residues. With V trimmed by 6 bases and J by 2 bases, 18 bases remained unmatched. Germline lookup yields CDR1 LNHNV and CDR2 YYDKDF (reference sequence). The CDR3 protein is CATRARTGSVISGNQPQHF. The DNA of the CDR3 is TGTGCCACCAGGGCCCGGACAGGGAGCGTAATTAGCGGCAATCAGCCCCAGCATTTT.

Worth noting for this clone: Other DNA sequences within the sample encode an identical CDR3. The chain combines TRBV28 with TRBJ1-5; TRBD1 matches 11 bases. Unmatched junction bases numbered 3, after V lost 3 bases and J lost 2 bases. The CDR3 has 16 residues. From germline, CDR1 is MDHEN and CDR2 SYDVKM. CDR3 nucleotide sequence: TGTGCCAGCAGTTTCGGGACAGGGGGAGGCAATCAGCCCCAGCATTTT. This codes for CASSFGTGGGNQPQHF.

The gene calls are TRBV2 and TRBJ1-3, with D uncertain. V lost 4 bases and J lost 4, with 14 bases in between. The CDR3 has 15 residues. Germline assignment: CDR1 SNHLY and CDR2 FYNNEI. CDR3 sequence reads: CASSVGVRGGNTIYF. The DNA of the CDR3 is TGTGCCAGCAGTGTCGGGGTCAGAGGGGGAAACACCATATATTTT.

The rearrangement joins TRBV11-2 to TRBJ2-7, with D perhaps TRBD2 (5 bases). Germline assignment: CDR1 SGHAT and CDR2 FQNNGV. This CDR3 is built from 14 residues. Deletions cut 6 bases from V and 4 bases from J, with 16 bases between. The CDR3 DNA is TGTGCCAGCAGATCGCTTCGCGGGCGATACGAGCAGTACTTC. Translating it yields CASRSLRGRYEQYF.

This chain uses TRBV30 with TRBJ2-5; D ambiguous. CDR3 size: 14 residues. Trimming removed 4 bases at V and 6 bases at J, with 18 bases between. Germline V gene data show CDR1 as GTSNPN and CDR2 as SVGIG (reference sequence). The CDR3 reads CAWTPPGQLKTQYF. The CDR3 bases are TGTGCCTGGACCCCCCCTGGGCAGTTGAAGACCCAGTACTTC.

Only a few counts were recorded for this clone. Here the CDR3 reads CASSFSHGGRKNTGELFF. The CDR3 DNA sequence: TGTGCCAGCAGCTTTTCCCATGGGGGCCGCAAGAACACCGGGGAGCTGTTTTTT. The J gene is TRBJ2-2, the V gene TRBV7-8; D possibly corresponds to TRBD1 (6 bases). Germline loops: CDR1 SGHVS, CDR2 FQNEAQ. Deletions cut 3 bases from V and 1 base from J, with 18 bases between. The CDR3 runs 18 residues.

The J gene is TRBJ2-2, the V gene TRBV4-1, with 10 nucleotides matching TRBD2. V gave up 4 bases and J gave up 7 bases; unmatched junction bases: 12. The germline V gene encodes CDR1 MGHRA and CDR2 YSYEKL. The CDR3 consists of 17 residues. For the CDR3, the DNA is TGCGCCAGCAGCCGAAAAGGCCTAGCGGGAGAGCGCGGGGAGCTGTTTTTT. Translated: CASSRKGLAGERGELFF.

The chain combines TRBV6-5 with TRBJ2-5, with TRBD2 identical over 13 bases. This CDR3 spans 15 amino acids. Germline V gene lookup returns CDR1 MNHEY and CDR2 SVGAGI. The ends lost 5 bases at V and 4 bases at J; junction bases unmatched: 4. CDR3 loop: CASSKGLAGSETQYF. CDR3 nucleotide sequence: TGTGCCAGCAGTAAGGGACTAGCGGGATCAGAGACCCAGTACTTC.

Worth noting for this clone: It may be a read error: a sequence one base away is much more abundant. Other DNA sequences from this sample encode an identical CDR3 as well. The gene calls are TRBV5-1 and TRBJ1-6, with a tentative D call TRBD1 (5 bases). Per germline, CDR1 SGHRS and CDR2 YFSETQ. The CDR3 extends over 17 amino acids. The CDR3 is CATSTHDRGGVNSPLHF. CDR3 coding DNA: TGCGCCACCAGCACTCACGACCGGGGGGGAGTAAATTCACCCCTCCACTTT.

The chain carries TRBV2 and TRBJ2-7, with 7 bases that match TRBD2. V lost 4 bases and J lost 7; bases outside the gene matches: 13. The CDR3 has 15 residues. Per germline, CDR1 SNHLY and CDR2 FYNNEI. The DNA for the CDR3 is TGTGCCAGCAGTGCGGGAGGCCCCTACGCCGGGGAGCAGTACTTC. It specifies CASSAGGPYAGEQYF.

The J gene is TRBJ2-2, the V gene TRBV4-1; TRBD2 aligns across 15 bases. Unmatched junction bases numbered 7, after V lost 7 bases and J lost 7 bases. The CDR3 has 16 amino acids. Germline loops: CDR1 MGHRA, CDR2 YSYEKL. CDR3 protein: CASNYGLAGGGGELFF. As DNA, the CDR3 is TGCGCCAGCAACTACGGACTAGCGGGAGGGGGCGGGGAGCTGTTTTTT.

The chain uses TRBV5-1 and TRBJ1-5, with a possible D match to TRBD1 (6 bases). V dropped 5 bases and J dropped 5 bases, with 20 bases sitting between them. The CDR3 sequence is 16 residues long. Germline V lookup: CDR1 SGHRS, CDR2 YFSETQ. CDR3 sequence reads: CASREYPGQNHQPQHF. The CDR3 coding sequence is TGCGCCAGCAGAGAATATCCGGGACAAAATCATCAGCCCCAGCATTTT.

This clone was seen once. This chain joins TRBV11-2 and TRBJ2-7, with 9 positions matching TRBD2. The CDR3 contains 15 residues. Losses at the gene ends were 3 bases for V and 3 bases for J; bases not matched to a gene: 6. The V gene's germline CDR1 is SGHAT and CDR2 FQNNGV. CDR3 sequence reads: CASSLVSGGLYEQYF. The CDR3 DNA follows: TGTGCCAGCAGCTTGGTTAGCGGGGGACTCTACGAGCAGTACTTC. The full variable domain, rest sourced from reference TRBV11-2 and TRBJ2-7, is EAGVAQSPRYKIIEKRQSVAFWCNPISGHATLYWYQQILGQGPKLLIQFQNNGVVDDSQLPKDRFSAERLKGVDSTLKIQPAKLEDSAVYLCASSLVSGGLYEQYFGPGTRLTVT.

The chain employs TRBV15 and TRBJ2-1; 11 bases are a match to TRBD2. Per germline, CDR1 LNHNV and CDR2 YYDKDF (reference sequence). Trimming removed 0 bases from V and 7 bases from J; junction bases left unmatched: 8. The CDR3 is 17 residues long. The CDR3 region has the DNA TGTGCCACCAGCAGAGAGACAGTAGCGGGAGGGCCGAATGAGCAGTTCTTC. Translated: CATSRETVAGGPNEQFF. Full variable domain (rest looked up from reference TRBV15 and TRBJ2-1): DAMVIQNPRYQVTQFGKPVTLSCSQTLNHNVMYWYQQKSSQAPKLLFHYYDKDFNNEADTPDNFQSRRPNTSFCFLDIRSPGLGDTAMYLCATSRETVAGGPNEQFFGPGTRLTVL.

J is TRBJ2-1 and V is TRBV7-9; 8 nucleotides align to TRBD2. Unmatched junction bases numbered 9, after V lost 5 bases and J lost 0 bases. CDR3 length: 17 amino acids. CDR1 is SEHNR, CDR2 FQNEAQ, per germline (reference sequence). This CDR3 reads CASSRPASGSSYNEQFF. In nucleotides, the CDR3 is TGTGCCAGCAGCCGACCTGCTAGCGGGTCCTCCTACAATGAGCAGTTCTTC.

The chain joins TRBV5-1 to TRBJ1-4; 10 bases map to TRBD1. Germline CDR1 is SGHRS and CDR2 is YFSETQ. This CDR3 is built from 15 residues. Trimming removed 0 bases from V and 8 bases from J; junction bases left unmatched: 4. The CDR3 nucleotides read TGCGCCAGCAGCTTGGCCGGGACAGGGGAGGAAAAACTGTTTTTT. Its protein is CASSLAGTGEEKLFF.

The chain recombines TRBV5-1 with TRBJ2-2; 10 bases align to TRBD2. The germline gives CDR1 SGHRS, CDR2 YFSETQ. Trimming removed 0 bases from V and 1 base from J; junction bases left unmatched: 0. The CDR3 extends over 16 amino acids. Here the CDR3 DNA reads TGCGCCAGCAGCTTGGGGACTAGCGGGAACACCGGGGAGCTGTTTTTT. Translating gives CASSLGTSGNTGELFF.

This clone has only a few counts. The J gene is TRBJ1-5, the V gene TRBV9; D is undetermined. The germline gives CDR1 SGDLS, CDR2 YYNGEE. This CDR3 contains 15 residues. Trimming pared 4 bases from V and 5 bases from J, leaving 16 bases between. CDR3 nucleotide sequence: TGTGCCAGCAGCCGGGGAACGGGGAGGGATCAGCCCCAGCATTTT. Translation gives CASSRGTGRDQPQHF.

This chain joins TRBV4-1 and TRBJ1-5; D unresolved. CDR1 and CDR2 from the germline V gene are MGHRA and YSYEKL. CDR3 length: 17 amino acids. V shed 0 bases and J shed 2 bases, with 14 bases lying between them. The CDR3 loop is CASSQEGVGGGNQPQHF. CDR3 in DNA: TGCGCCAGCAGCCAAGAAGGTGTAGGCGGGGGCAATCAGCCCCAGCATTTT.

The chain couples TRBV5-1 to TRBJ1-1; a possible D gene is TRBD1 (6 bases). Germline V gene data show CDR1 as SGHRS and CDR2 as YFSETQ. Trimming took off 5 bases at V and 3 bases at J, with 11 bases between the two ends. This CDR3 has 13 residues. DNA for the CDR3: TGCGCCAGCAGTTCGGGACAATACACTGAAGCTTTCTTT. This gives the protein CASSSGQYTEAFF.

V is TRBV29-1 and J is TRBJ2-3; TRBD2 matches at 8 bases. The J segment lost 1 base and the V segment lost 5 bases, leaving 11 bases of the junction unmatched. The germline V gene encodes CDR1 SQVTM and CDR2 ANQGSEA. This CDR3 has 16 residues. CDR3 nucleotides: TGCAGCGTTCCGGGAGGGGTAGCGGGGCGCACAGATACGCAGTATTTT. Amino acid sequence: CSVPGGVAGRTDTQYF.

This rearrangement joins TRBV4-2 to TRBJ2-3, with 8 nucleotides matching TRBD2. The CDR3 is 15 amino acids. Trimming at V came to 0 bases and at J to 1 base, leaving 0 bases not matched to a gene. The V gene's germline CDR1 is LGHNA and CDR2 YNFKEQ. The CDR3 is CASSQELAGTDTQYF. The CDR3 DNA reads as TGTGCCAGCAGCCAAGAACTAGCGGGCACAGATACGCAGTATTTT.

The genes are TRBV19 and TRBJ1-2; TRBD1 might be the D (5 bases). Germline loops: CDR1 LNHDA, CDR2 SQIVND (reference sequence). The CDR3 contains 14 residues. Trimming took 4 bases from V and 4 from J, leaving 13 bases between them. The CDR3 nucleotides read TGTGCCAGTAGTAGGCAGGGTTCGAGCTATGGCTACACCTTC. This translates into CASSRQGSSYGYTF.

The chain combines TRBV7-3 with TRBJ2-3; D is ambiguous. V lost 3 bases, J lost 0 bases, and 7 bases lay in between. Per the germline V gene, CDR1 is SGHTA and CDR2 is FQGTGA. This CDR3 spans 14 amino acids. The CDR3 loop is CASSFGPSTDTQYF. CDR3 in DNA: TGTGCCAGCAGCTTTGGCCCTAGCACAGATACGCAGTATTTT.

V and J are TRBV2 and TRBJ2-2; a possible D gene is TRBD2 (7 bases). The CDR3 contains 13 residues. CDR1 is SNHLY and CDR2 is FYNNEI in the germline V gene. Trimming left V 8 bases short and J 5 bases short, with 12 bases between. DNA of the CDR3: TGTGCCAGCGGGGGGGCCCGTACCGGGGAGCTGTTTTTT. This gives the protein CASGGARTGELFF.

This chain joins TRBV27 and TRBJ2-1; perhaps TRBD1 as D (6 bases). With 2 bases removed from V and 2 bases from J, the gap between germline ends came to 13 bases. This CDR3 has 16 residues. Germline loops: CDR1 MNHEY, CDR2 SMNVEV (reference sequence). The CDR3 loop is CASSLGGFGPYNEQFF. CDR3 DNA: TGTGCCAGCAGTTTAGGGGGCTTTGGGCCCTACAATGAGCAGTTCTTC.

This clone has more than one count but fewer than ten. The chain's CDR3 is CAWSVGAYGYTF. CDR3 nucleotide sequence: TGTGCCTGGAGTGTGGGGGCTTATGGCTACACCTTC. The gene calls are TRBV30 and TRBJ1-2; the D gene is possibly TRBD1 (6 bases). The germline CDR1 and CDR2 sequences are GTSNPN and SVGIG (reference sequence). V lost 0 bases to trimming and J lost 5 bases, with 7 bases between them. There are 12 residues in the CDR3.